This T cell receptor beta chain was profiled in a study of OX40 agonist ivuxolimab in advanced cancers. Study-wide context: Head and neck, renal cell, melanoma or hepatocellular carcinoma were the cancers that dose-escalation patients had. People who had prior anti-PD-1, anti-PD-L1 or anti-CTLA-4 therapy could take part, and roughly 40% had some. Study-wide results and limits: More expanded clones were seen, on average, in CD8+ T cells than in CD4+. At doses 0.1 to 3.0 mg/kg, CD4+ and CD8+ clones expanded.

CDR1 is MDHEN, CDR2 SYDVKM, per germline. The CDR3 loop spans 16 amino acids. V was clipped by 6 bases and J by 1 base, with 16 bases between them. For this clone: Its cognate antigen is unknown.

TCRdb keeps only in-frame clones here, not all; method: immunoSEQ multiplex PCR. In the table there are around 150,000 clones, roughly 94% of which are singletons. The receptor comes from an adult with an advanced solid tumor such as melanoma, head and neck, liver or kidney cancer. This chain connects TRBV28 to TRBJ2-4; tentatively, D is TRBD1 (6 bases). This specimen consisted of CD4+ or CD8+ T cells sorted from blood, obtained in a trial of the OX40 agonist ivuxolimab. The CDR3 nucleotides read TGTGCCAGCAGACCTACAGGGTTCATGGCCAAAAACATTCAGTACTTC. It is translated as CASRPTGFMAKNIQYF.